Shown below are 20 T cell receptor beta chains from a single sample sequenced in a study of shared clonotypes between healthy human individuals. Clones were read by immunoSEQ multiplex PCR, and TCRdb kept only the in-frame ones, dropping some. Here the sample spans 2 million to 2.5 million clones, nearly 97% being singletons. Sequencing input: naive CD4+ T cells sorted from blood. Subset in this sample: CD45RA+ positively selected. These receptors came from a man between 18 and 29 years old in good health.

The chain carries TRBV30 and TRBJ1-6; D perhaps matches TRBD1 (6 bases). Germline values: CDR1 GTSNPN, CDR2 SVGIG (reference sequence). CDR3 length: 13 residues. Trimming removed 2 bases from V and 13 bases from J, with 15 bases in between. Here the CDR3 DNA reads TGTGCCTGGAGTAGGGACACGGGAGATCCCCTCCACTTT. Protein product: CAWSRDTGDPLHF.

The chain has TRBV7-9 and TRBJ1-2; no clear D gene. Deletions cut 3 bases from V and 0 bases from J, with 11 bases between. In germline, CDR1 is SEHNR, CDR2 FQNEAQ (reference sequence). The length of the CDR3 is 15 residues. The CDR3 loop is CASSFGQLANYGYTF. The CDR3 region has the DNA TGTGCCAGCAGCTTCGGCCAGTTAGCTAACTATGGCTACACCTTC.

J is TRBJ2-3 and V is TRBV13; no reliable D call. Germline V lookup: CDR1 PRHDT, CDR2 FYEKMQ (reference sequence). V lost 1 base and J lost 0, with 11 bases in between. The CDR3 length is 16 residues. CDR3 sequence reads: CASSLAAFSSTDTQYF. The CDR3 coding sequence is TGTGCCAGCAGCTTAGCGGCGTTCTCTAGCACAGATACGCAGTATTTT.

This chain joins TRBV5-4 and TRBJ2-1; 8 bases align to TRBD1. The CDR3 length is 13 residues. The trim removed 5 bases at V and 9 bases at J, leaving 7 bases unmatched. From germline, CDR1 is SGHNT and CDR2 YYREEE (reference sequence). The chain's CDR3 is CASSYDRGGEQFF. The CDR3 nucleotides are TGTGCCAGCAGTTACGACAGGGGCGGTGAGCAGTTCTTC.

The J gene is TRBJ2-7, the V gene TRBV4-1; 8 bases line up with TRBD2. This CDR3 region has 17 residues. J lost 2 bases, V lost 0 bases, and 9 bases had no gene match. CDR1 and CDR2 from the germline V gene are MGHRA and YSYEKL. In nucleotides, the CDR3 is TGCGCCAGCAGCCAAGACCCCCGGGGACTAGGAACCTACGAGCAGTACTTC. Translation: CASSQDPRGLGTYEQYF.

The chain's CDR3 is CASSTQGGGNQPQHF. In nucleotides, the CDR3 is TGTGCCAGCAGTACCCAGGGAGGGGGCAATCAGCCCCAGCATTTT. This rearrangement joins TRBV6-5 to TRBJ1-5; TRBD1 is a possible D gene (5 bases). Trimming removed 5 bases at V and 2 bases at J, with 13 bases between. The CDR3 loop spans 15 amino acids. Germline V CDR1 and CDR2: MNHEY, SVGAGI.

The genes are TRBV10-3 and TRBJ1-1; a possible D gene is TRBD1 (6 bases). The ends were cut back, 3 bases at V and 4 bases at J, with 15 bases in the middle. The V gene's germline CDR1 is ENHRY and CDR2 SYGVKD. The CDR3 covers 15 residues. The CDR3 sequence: CAISEGQGRGTEAFF. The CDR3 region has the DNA TGTGCCATCAGTGAAGGTCAGGGGCGAGGCACTGAAGCTTTCTTT.

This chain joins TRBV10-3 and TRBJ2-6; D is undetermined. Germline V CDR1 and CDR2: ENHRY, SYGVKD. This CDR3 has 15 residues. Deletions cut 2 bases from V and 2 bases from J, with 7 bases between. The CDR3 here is CAISEGRTGANVLTF. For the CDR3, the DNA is TGTGCCATCAGTGAGGGTAGGACTGGGGCCAACGTCCTGACTTTC.

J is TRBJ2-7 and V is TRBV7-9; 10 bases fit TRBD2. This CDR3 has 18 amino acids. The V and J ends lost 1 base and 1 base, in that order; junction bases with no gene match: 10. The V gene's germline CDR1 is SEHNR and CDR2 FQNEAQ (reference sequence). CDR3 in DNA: TGTGCCAGCAGCTTAGGATTGCTAGCGGGGGCCCGGTCCTACGAGCAGTACTTC. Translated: CASSLGLLAGARSYEQYF.

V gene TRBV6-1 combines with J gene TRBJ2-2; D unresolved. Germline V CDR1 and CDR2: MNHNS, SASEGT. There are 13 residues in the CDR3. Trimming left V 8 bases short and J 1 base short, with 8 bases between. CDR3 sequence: CASGRKNTGELFF. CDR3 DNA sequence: TGTGCCAGCGGACGCAAGAACACCGGGGAGCTGTTTTTT.

The CDR3 nucleotides read TGTGCCAGCTCCTCACCCTTATCGCGGGGGGGCACAGATACGCAGTATTTT. This encodes CASSSPLSRGGTDTQYF. The rearrangement links TRBV18 to TRBJ2-3, with 8 nucleotides matching TRBD2. Germline V lookup: CDR1 KGHSH, CDR2 LQKENI. CDR3 length: 17 amino acids. V lost 6 bases to trimming and J lost 1 base; unmatched junction nucleotides: 12.

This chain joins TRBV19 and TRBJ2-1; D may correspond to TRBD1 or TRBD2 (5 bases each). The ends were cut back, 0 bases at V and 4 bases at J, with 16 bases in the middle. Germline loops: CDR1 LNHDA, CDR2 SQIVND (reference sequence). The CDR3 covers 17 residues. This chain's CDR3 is CASSIDAKAWGYNEQFF. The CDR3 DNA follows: TGTGCCAGTAGTATAGACGCCAAAGCCTGGGGGTACAATGAGCAGTTCTTC.

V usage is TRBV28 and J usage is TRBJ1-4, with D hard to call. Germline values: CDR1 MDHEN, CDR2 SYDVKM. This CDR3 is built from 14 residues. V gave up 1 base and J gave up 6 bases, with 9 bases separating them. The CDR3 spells CASSLYSGDEKLFF. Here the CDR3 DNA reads TGTGCCAGCAGTTTATACTCCGGGGATGAAAAACTGTTTTTT.

The CDR3 reads CASSLGELAGGETQYF. DNA of the CDR3: TGCGCCAGCAGCTTGGGTGAACTAGCGGGAGGAGAGACCCAGTACTTC. This sequence joins TRBV5-1 and TRBJ2-5; TRBD2 matches at 12 bases. This CDR3 is 16 amino acids long. Germline V gene sequence: CDR1 SGHRS, CDR2 YFSETQ. The V and J ends lost 0 bases and 4 bases, in that order; junction bases with no gene match: 4. The complete variable domain, with remaining parts taken from reference TRBV5-1 and TRBJ2-5, reads KAGVTQTPRYLIKTRGQQVTLSCSPISGHRSVSWYQQTPGQGLQFLFEYFSETQRNKGNFPGRFSGRQFSNSRSEMNVSTLELGDSALYLCASSLGELAGGETQYFGPGTRLLVL.

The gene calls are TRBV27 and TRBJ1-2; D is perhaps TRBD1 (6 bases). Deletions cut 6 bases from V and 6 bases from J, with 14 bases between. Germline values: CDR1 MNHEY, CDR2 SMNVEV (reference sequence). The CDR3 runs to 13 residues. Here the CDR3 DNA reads TGTGCCAGCAGACCCAGGGGATGGGATGGCTACACCTTC. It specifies CASRPRGWDGYTF.

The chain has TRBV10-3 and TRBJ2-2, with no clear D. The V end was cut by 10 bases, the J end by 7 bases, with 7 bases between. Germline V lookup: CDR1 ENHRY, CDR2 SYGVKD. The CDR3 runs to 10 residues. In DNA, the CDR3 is TGTGCCACCCGCAACGGGGAGCTGTTTTTT. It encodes CATRNGELFF.

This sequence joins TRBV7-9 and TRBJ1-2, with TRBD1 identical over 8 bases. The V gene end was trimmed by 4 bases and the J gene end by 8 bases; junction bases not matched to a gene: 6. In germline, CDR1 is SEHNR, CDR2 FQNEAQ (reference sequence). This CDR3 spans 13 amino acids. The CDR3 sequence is CASSYRTGRGYTF. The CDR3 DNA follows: TGTGCCAGCAGCTACAGGACAGGGCGAGGCTACACCTTC.

The CDR3 protein is CASSRADLPYNEQFF. CDR3 DNA sequence: TGTGCCAGCAGCCGGGCGGACCTACCCTACAATGAGCAGTTCTTC. This rearrangement joins TRBV4-2 to TRBJ2-1; no definite D call. Germline V gives CDR1 LGHNA, CDR2 YNFKEQ. V was clipped by 4 bases and J by 2 bases, with 12 bases between them. The CDR3 covers 15 residues.

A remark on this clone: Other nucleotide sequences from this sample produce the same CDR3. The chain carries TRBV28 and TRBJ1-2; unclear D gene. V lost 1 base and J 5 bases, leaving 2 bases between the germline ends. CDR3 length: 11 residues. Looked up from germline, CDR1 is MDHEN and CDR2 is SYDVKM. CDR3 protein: CASSLSYGYTF. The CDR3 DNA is TGTGCCAGCAGTTTATCATATGGCTACACCTTC.

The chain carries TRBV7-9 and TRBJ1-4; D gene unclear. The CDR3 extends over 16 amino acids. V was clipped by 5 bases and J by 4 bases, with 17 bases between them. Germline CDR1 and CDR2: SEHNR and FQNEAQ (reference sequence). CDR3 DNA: TGTGCCAGCAGCCCTAGCCAAACAGTCGTTAATGAAAAACTGTTTTTT. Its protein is CASSPSQTVVNEKLFF.